The entry below describes one TCR beta chain. Its antigen remains unknown. This record belongs to a study of T cell responses to AZD1222 COVID-19 vaccine. Study-level points and caveats: Donors were chiefly white British, with a greater number of females, and clonal diversity was perhaps underestimated. The study found vaccine-associated CD4 TCRs spanning spike, dominant at 160-218 and 743-854. Epitopes outside B.1.351 and B.1.1.7 mutated regions reportedly drew nearly half of spike TCRs. Among those given AZD1222, only six or seven were seropositive at baseline.

The data were produced by immunoSEQ multiplex PCR, yet TCRdb's version contains in-frame clones alone and is incomplete. The data contain about 89,000 clones, 75% to 90% of them singletons. With 2 bases clipped from V and 0 bases from J, the junction kept 5 bases outside the gene matches. The CDR3 has 17 amino acids. Germline CDR1 is SGHVS and CDR2 is FQNEAQ. This receptor was identified in an adult who received the AZD1222 COVID-19 vaccine. The source material was peripheral blood, sampled 28 days after the second AZD1222 dose. The gene calls are TRBV7-8 and TRBJ2-1, with 9 positions matching TRBD2. The CDR3 sequence: CASSLFLAGSSYNEQFF. DNA of the CDR3: TGTGCCAGCAGCTTATTCCTAGCGGGGAGCTCCTACAATGAGCAGTTCTTC.